The 32 T cell receptor beta chains below were found in one sample sequenced in a study of blood T cell repertoires in COVID-19. The protocol was immunoSEQ multiplex PCR, while the TCRdb copy is restricted to in-frame clones and leaves out a portion. The sample consists of 330,000 or so clones, 88% of them appearing once. The sequenced sample consisted of PBMCs or T cells enriched from blood (not recorded which). These TCRs come from a woman aged 25 to 39 who had been exposed to COVID-19.

V usage is TRBV28 and J usage is TRBJ1-5, with TRBD1 identical over 9 bases. The germline V gene has CDR1 MDHEN and CDR2 SYDVKM. The length of the CDR3 is 14 residues. Losses at the gene ends were 7 bases for V and 8 bases for J; bases not matched to a gene: 9. CDR3 sequence reads: CASTKGQGREPQHF. CDR3 nucleotides: TGTGCCAGCACCAAGGGACAGGGCAGAGAGCCCCAGCATTTT.

The chain carries TRBV6-5 and TRBJ2-1; 8 bases are a match to TRBD2. The CDR3 spans 14 residues. Germline lookup yields CDR1 MNHEY and CDR2 SVGAGI. Losses at the gene ends were 2 bases for V and 8 bases for J; bases not matched to a gene: 5. CDR3 sequence reads: CASSYAAGGYEQFF. Written as DNA, the CDR3 is TGTGCCAGCAGTTACGCCGCGGGAGGATATGAGCAGTTCTTC.

The chain has TRBV5-1 and TRBJ2-7, with D possibly TRBD2 on 6 matching bases. Trimming removed 0 bases at V and 0 bases at J, with 13 bases between. The CDR3 length is 16 residues. Germline values: CDR1 SGHRS, CDR2 YFSETQ. The CDR3 reads CASSLGDSHSSYEQYF. The CDR3 region has the DNA TGCGCCAGCAGCTTGGGGGACTCCCATAGCTCCTACGAGCAGTACTTC.

The V and J genes are TRBV18 and TRBJ2-5; TRBD1 aligns across 7 bases. The CDR3 is 14 amino acids. Germline V lookup: CDR1 KGHSH, CDR2 LQKENI. V trimming: 6 bases; J trimming: 5 bases; junction bases outside the gene matches: 9. CDR3 residues: CASSLTGVAETQYF. CDR3 in DNA: TGTGCCAGCTCTCTTACAGGGGTCGCGGAGACCCAGTACTTC.

The chain has TRBV28 and TRBJ2-7; TRBD2 might be the D (6 bases). Germline V CDR1 and CDR2: MDHEN, SYDVKM. Between the trimmed V and J ends, which lost 7 bases and 2 bases, there was a span of 18 bases. This CDR3 has 15 residues. The DNA of the CDR3 is TGTGCCAGCATTATTGGAGGGCCTGTCACCTACGAGCAGTACTTC. This translates into CASIIGGPVTYEQYF. Using reference TRBV28 and TRBJ2-7 for the parts outside the CDR3, the full variable domain is DVKVTQSSRYLVKRTGEKVFLECVQDMDHENMFWYRQDPGLGLRLIYFSYDVKMKEKGDIPEGYSVSREKKERFSLILESASTNQTSMYLCASIIGGPVTYEQYFGPGTRLTVT.

The J gene is TRBJ1-5, the V gene TRBV14, with D perhaps matching TRBD1 (6 bases). The length of the CDR3 is 21 residues. Germline V lookup: CDR1 SGHDN, CDR2 FVKESK. V lost 1 base, J lost 3 bases, and 28 bases lay in between. The CDR3 reads CASSQAPEGQGLLFHNQPQHF. The CDR3 nucleotides read TGTGCCAGCAGCCAAGCGCCAGAGGGGCAGGGGCTTCTTTTCCACAATCAGCCCCAGCATTTT.

V and J are TRBV4-1 and TRBJ2-1, with 7 bases matching TRBD2. Trimming cost V 0 bases and J 12 bases; bases outside gene matches: 5. Germline-derived CDR1 and CDR2 are MGHRA and YSYEKL. The CDR3 totals 13 residues. CDR3 sequence (DNA): TGCGCCAGCAGCCAAGATCGAGGCGGGGGGCAGTTCTTC. It is translated as CASSQDRGGGQFF.

This rearrangement joins TRBV9 to TRBJ2-7; 8 positions match TRBD2. CDR1 SGDLS and CDR2 YYNGEE come from the germline V gene. This CDR3 has 15 residues. The trim removed 5 bases at V and 4 bases at J, leaving 11 bases unmatched. CDR3 bases: TGTGCCAGCAGTGATCGGGAGGGGAGTATGTACGAGCAGTACTTC. Protein sequence: CASSDREGSMYEQYF.

The chain links TRBV29-1 to TRBJ1-1; a possible D gene is TRBD1 (5 bases). V lost 6 bases to trimming and J lost 1 base, with 9 bases between them. The CDR3 covers 12 residues. CDR1 is SQVTM and CDR2 is ANQGSEA in the germline V gene. The CDR3 protein is CSVVTGNTEAFF. CDR3 coding DNA: TGCAGCGTAGTAACAGGGAACACTGAAGCTTTCTTT.

CDR3 sequence (DNA): TGTGCCACCCGGGGGGCTAAGGGGCCGAAAATCTACAATGAGCAGTTCTTC. It codes for CATRGAKGPKIYNEQFF. This chain joins TRBV7-9 and TRBJ2-1; possible D gene TRBD2, 7 bases. Germline V gives CDR1 SEHNR, CDR2 FQNEAQ (reference sequence). Trimming stripped 10 bases from V and 3 bases from J, with 25 bases between. The CDR3 extends over 17 amino acids.

In DNA, the CDR3 is TGCAGCGTTGCTCTGGGGACAGGCCAAGAGACCCAGTACTTC. Translating gives CSVALGTGQETQYF. V is TRBV29-1 and J is TRBJ2-5; TRBD1 agrees at 8 bases. Germline V gives CDR1 SQVTM, CDR2 ANQGSEA. The CDR3 spans 14 residues. Trimming removed 4 bases from V and 1 base from J; junction bases left unmatched: 5. Together with reference TRBV29-1 and TRBJ2-5, the CDR3 gives the full variable domain: SAVISQKPSRDICQRGTSLTIQCQVDSQVTMMFWYRQQPGQSLTLIATANQGSEATYESGFVIDKFPISRPNLTFSTLTVSNMSPEDSSIYLCSVALGTGQETQYFGPGTRLLVL.

This clone appeared a single time. The V gene is TRBV30, the J gene TRBJ2-7; 7 nucleotides align to TRBD2. V was pared by 3 bases and J by 2 bases, with 4 bases of the junction left unmatched. The CDR3 totals 13 residues. Germline CDR1 and CDR2: GTSNPN and SVGIG (reference sequence). CDR3 sequence reads: CAWRGGLAYEQYF. DNA of the CDR3: TGTGCCTGGAGGGGAGGACTAGCCTACGAGCAGTACTTC.

This clone was counted a single time. The CDR3 DNA sequence: TGTGCCAGCAGCTTCCGGACTAGCGGGAGTAACACCGGGGAGCTGTTTTTT. Translation gives CASSFRTSGSNTGELFF. V usage is TRBV5-6 and J usage is TRBJ2-2; 13 bases align to TRBD2. V was clipped by 2 bases and J by 2 bases; unmatched bases: 3. The CDR3 totals 17 residues. The germline V gene has CDR1 SGHDT and CDR2 YYEEEE. Full variable domain (outside the CDR3, taken from reference TRBV5-6 and TRBJ2-2): DAGVTQSPTHLIKTRGQQVTLRCSPKSGHDTVSWYQQALGQGPQFIFQYYEEEERQRGNFPDRFSGHQFPNYSSELNVNALLLGDSALYLCASSFRTSGSNTGELFFGEGSRLTVL.

The chain combines TRBV10-2 with TRBJ1-5, with TRBD1 as a possible D gene (6 bases). Germline CDR1 is WSHSY and CDR2 is SAAADI. The germline V and J ends were trimmed by 9 bases and 4 bases, with 19 bases remaining between them. There are 15 residues in the CDR3. The CDR3 DNA is TGCGCCAGTACCCCGGGACACAGCACTAATCAGCCCCAGCATTTT. Translated: CASTPGHSTNQPQHF.

The CDR3 is CASSPAWTGSNEKLFF. Written as DNA, the CDR3 is TGTGCCAGCTCACCGGCCTGGACAGGGTCTAATGAAAAACTGTTTTTT. The V gene is TRBV18, the J gene TRBJ1-4; 8 bases agree with TRBD1. The CDR3 has 16 residues. CDR1 and CDR2 (germline): KGHSH, LQKENI. Trimming at V came to 3 bases and at J to 3 bases, leaving 6 bases not matched to a gene.

The chain recombines TRBV5-1 with TRBJ1-2, with 7 bases identical to TRBD1. The CDR3 spans 16 residues. CDR1 and CDR2 from the germline V gene are SGHRS and YFSETQ. After removal of 4 bases from V and 0 bases from J, the junction contained 9 bases not matched to a gene. The CDR3 protein is CASSQHRDSTNYGYTF. CDR3 DNA: TGCGCCAGCAGCCAACACCGGGACAGCACTAACTATGGCTACACCTTC. Filled out from reference TRBV5-1 and TRBJ1-2, the complete variable domain reads KAGVTQTPRYLIKTRGQQVTLSCSPISGHRSVSWYQQTPGQGLQFLFEYFSETQRNKGNFPGRFSGRQFSNSRSEMNVSTLELGDSALYLCASSQHRDSTNYGYTFGSGTRLTVV.

This clone has only a few counts. The chain joins TRBV5-1 to TRBJ1-2; perhaps TRBD1 as D (5 bases). The CDR3 spans 16 residues. Germline V CDR1 and CDR2: SGHRS, YFSETQ. Trimming cost V 0 bases and J 6 bases, with 18 bases left between them. The CDR3 nucleotides are TGCGCCAGCAGCTTGGTGTGGCCGCCAGGGCTGGATGGCTACACCTTC. Translated, it gives CASSLVWPPGLDGYTF.

V usage is TRBV6-2 or TRBV6-3 and J usage is TRBJ2-2; 9 positions agree with TRBD1. V lost 6 bases and J lost 2; bases outside the gene matches: 7. The CDR3 covers 16 residues. Germline CDR1 is MNHEY and CDR2 is SVGEGT. Here the CDR3 DNA reads TGTGCCAGCAGCTGGGACAGGGTCCCTAACACCGGGGAGCTGTTTTTT. It encodes CASSWDRVPNTGELFF.

The chain recombines TRBV19 with TRBJ1-6; perhaps TRBD1 as D (5 bases). Germline CDR1 LNHDA, CDR2 SQIVND (reference sequence). Between the trimmed V and J ends, which lost 6 bases and 6 bases, there was a span of 15 bases. The CDR3 is 15 amino acids. Here the CDR3 reads CASRLDRGGNSPLHF. The CDR3 DNA reads as TGTGCCAGTAGGTTAGACCGCGGGGGTAATTCACCCCTCCACTTT.

The V gene is TRBV7-2, the J gene TRBJ2-4; D unclear. The CDR3 contains 14 residues. Trimming pared 4 bases from V and 11 bases from J, leaving 18 bases between. CDR1 and CDR2 (germline): SGHTA, FQGNSA. This CDR3 is CASSSYSSRGVQYF. CDR3 bases: TGTGCCAGCAGCTCCTATTCCAGCAGAGGTGTTCAGTACTTC.

V gene TRBV19 combines with J gene TRBJ2-1, with 9 bases matching TRBD2. Germline V gene data show CDR1 as LNHDA and CDR2 as SQIVND (reference sequence). The V and J ends lost 5 bases and 5 bases, in that order; junction bases with no gene match: 10. The CDR3 covers 16 residues. Written as DNA, the CDR3 is TGTGCCAGTAGTTCACCCTGGCGGGAGGGGAACAATGAGCAGTTCTTC. It encodes CASSSPWREGNNEQFF.

The chain links TRBV6-2 or TRBV6-3 to TRBJ2-5; 8 positions match TRBD2. V lost 5 bases to trimming and J lost 5 bases; unmatched junction nucleotides: 7. Germline CDR1 and CDR2: MNHEY and SVGEGT. This CDR3 contains 14 residues. The CDR3 is CASSSGSELETQYF. The CDR3 coding sequence is TGTGCCAGCAGTAGCGGGAGTGAGTTGGAGACCCAGTACTTC.

The chain carries TRBV5-3 and TRBJ1-6, with no clear D. TRBV5-3 carries the ORF label, with uncertain function. V was trimmed by 9 bases and J by 7 bases, leaving 14 bases between them. The CDR3 contains 13 residues. In DNA, the CDR3 is TGTGCCACAGGCCCGGCGACAAATTCACCCCTCCACTTT. This sequence encodes CATGPATNSPLHF.

This sequence joins TRBV24-1 and TRBJ2-5; tentative D call: TRBD2 (6 bases). CDR1 KGHDR and CDR2 SFDVKD come from the germline V gene. The CDR3 contains 12 residues. The V and J ends lost 7 bases and 5 bases respectively, with 10 bases between them. The CDR3 loop reads CATRGLRETQYF. CDR3 nucleotides: TGTGCCACCAGGGGACTGCGTGAGACCCAGTACTTC.

The chain uses TRBV11-3 and TRBJ2-5; maybe TRBD2 (6 bases). Trimming cost V 5 bases and J 5 bases, with 24 bases left between them. Germline loops: CDR1 SGHNT, CDR2 YENEEA. The CDR3 runs to 17 residues. Here the CDR3 DNA reads TGTGCCAGCAGCCCGCGTAGCCTGGGACTGATGGGGGAGACCCAGTACTTC. It codes for CASSPRSLGLMGETQYF. Full variable domain (outside the CDR3, taken from reference TRBV11-3 and TRBJ2-5): EAGVVQSPRYKIIEKKQPVAFWCNPISGHNTLYWYLQNLGQGPELLIRYENEEAVDDSQLPKDRFSAERLKGVDSTLKIQPAELGDSAVYLCASSPRSLGLMGETQYFGPGTRLLVL.

The J gene is TRBJ1-4, the V gene TRBV6-5; D uncertain. From germline, CDR1 is MNHEY and CDR2 SVGAGI. CDR3 length: 16 residues. V shed 0 bases and J shed 3 bases, with 11 bases lying between them. The CDR3 protein is CASSYSWAPSNEKLFF. As DNA, the CDR3 is TGTGCCAGCAGTTACTCCTGGGCACCCTCTAATGAAAAACTGTTTTTT.

The chain recombines TRBV20-1 with TRBJ2-7; D gene uncertain. The CDR3 consists of 11 residues. CDR1 and CDR2 from the germline V gene are DFQATT and SNEGSKA (reference sequence). With 3 bases removed from V and 9 bases from J, the gap between germline ends came to 12 bases. Here the CDR3 reads CSASQVPTQYF. CDR3 in DNA: TGCAGTGCTAGTCAGGTACCGACGCAGTACTTC.

The chain employs TRBV27 and TRBJ2-4; 7 bases align to TRBD2. The trim removed 4 bases at V and 0 bases at J, leaving 6 bases unmatched. Per the germline V gene, CDR1 is MNHEY and CDR2 is SMNVEV (reference sequence). The CDR3 has 16 amino acids. CDR3 sequence: CASSYIAGQAKNIQYF. The CDR3 region has the DNA TGTGCCAGCAGTTACATAGCGGGCCAAGCCAAAAACATTCAGTACTTC.

The chain recombines TRBV5-6 with TRBJ2-7; 15 nucleotides line up with TRBD2. The V gene's germline CDR1 is SGHDT and CDR2 YYEEEE. The CDR3 is made up of 16 amino acids. J gave up 5 bases and V 3 bases, and 6 bases lay outside the gene matches. Here the CDR3 DNA reads TGTGCCAGCAGCTGGGGGACTAGCGGGAGGATTCACGAGCAGTACTTC. It yields the protein CASSWGTSGRIHEQYF.

The rearrangement uses TRBV12-5 and TRBJ2-1; D perhaps matches TRBD2 (5 bases). CDR1 LGHNT and CDR2 FRNRAP come from the germline V gene. V lost 7 bases, J lost 4 bases, and 11 bases lay in between. This CDR3 comprises 13 residues. CDR3 sequence reads: CASESAGYNEQFF. CDR3 DNA sequence: TGTGCTAGTGAAAGTGCGGGTTACAATGAGCAGTTCTTC.

V usage is TRBV5-6 and J usage is TRBJ1-5; 8 nucleotides align to TRBD1. The CDR3 has 17 residues. Germline values: CDR1 SGHDT, CDR2 YYEEEE. Trimming cost V 0 bases and J 3 bases; bases outside gene matches: 8. The CDR3 reads CASSLVQGGDFNQPQHF. DNA for the CDR3: TGTGCCAGCAGCTTGGTACAGGGGGGGGATTTCAATCAGCCCCAGCATTTT.

The chain joins TRBV21-1 to TRBJ2-1; whether TRBD1, the table's D call, matches the DNA was not checked. TRBV21-1 is annotated as a pseudogene. CDR3 length: 15 amino acids. The CDR3 DNA follows: TGTGCCAGCAAGACAGACAGGGGGACTTACAATGAGCAGTTCTTC. This sequence encodes CASKTDRGTYNEQFF.